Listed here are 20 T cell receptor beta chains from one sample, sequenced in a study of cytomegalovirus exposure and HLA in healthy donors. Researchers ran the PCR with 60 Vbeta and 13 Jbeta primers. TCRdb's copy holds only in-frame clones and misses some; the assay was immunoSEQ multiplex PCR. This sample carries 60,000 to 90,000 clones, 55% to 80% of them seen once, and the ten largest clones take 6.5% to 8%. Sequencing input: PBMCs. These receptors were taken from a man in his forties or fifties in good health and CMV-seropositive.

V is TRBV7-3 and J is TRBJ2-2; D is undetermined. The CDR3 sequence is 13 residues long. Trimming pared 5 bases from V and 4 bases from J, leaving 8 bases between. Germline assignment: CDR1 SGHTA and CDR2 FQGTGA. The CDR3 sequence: CASSTEFTGELFF. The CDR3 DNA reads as TGTGCCAGCAGCACCGAGTTCACCGGGGAGCTGTTTTTT.

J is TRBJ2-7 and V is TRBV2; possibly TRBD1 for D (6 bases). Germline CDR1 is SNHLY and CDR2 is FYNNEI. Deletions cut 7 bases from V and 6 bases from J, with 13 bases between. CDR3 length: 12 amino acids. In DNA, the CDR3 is TGTGCCAGCACACAGGGATCGATCGAGCAGTACTTC. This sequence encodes CASTQGSIEQYF.

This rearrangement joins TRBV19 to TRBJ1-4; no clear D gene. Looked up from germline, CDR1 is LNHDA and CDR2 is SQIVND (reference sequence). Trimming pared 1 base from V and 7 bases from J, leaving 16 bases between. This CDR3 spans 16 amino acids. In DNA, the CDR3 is TGTGCCAGTAGTATAGGCGGCCTACTCGTAAGTGAAAAACTGTTTTTT. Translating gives CASSIGGLLVSEKLFF.

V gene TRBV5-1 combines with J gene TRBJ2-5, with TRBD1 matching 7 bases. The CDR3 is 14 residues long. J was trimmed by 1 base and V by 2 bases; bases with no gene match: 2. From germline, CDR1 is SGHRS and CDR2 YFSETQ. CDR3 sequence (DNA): TGCGCCAGCAGCTTCGGGACAGCCCAAGAGACCCAGTACTTC. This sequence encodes CASSFGTAQETQYF.

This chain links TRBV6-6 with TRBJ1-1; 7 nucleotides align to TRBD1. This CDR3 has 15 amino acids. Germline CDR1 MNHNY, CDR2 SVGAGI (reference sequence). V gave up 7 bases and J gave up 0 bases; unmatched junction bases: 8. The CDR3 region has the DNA TGTGCCAGCACCCCGACAGGGAACATGAACACTGAAGCTTTCTTT. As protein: CASTPTGNMNTEAFF.

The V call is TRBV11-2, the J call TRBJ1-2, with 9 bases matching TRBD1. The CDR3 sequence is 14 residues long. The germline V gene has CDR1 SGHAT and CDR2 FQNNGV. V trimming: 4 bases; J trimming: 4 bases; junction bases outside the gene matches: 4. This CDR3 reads CASSSDRGAYGYTF. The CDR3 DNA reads TGTGCCAGCAGCTCAGACAGGGGGGCCTATGGCTACACCTTC.

The CDR3 sequence is CASGFSGYGYTF. CDR3 bases: TGTGCTAGTGGTTTCTCGGGCTATGGCTACACCTTC. The chain recombines TRBV12-5 with TRBJ1-2; D is unresolved. The V and J ends lost 3 bases and 4 bases respectively, with 6 bases between them. CDR1 and CDR2 from the germline V gene are LGHNT and FRNRAP. This CDR3 has 12 residues.

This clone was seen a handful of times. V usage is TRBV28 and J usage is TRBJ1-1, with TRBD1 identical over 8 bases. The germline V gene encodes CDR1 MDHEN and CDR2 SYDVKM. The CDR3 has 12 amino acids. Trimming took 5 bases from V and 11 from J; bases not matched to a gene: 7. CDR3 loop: CASSDADRVAFF. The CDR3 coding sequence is TGTGCCAGCAGTGACGCGGACAGGGTTGCTTTCTTT.

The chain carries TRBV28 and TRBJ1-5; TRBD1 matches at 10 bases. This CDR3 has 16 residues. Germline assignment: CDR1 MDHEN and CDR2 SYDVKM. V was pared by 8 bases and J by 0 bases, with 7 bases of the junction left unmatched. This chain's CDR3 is CASLGQGLHSNQPQHF. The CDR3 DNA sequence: TGTGCCAGCCTGGGACAGGGGCTTCATAGCAATCAGCCCCAGCATTTT.

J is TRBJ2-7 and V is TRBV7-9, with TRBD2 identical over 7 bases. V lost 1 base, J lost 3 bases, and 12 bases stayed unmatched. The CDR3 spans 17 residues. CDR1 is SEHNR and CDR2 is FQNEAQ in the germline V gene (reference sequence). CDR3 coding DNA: TGTGCCAGCAGCTTAGGATTAAGCGGGGACGCCGTCTACGAGCAGTACTTC. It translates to CASSLGLSGDAVYEQYF. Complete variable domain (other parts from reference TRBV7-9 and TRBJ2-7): DTGVSQNPRHKITKRGQNVTFRCDPISEHNRLYWYRQTLGQGPEFLTYFQNEAQLEKSRLLSDRFSAERPKGSFSTLEIQRTEQGDSAMYLCASSLGLSGDAVYEQYFGPGTRLTVT.

The CDR3 DNA sequence: TGTGCCAGCTTGGACAGGGGGCTGGTGGGCGAAAAACTGTTTTTT. Translated: CASLDRGLVGEKLFF. V and J are TRBV2 and TRBJ1-4; 11 bases match TRBD1. The CDR3 spans 15 residues. Germline CDR1 reads SNHLY; CDR2 reads FYNNEI. J lost 8 bases, V lost 8 bases, and 10 bases had no gene match.

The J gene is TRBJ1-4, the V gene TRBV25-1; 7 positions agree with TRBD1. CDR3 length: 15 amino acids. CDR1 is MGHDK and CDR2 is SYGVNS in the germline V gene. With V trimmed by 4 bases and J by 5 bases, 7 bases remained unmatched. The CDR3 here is CASSGTGTANEKLFF. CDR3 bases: TGTGCCAGCAGTGGAACAGGGACAGCAAATGAAAAACTGTTTTTT.

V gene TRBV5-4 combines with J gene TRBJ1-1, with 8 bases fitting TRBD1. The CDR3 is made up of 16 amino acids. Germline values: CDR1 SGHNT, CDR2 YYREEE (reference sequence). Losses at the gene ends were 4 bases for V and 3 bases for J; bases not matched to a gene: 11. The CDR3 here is CASSRKRQGWDTEAFF. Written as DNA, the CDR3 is TGTGCCAGCAGCCGAAAAAGACAGGGGTGGGACACTGAAGCTTTCTTT.

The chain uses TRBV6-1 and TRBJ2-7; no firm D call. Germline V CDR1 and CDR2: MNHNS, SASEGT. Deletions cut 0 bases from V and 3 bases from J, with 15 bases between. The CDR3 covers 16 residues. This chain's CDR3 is CASSEAADISLYEQYF. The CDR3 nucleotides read TGTGCCAGCAGTGAAGCGGCTGACATCTCCCTCTACGAGCAGTACTTC.

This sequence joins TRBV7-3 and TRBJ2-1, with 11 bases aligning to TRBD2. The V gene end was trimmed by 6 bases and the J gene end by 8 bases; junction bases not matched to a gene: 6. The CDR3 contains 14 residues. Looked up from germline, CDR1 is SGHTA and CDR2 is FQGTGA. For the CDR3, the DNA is TGTGCCAGCAGTCTAGCGGGAGGAGCGGATGAGCAGTTCTTC. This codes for CASSLAGGADEQFF.

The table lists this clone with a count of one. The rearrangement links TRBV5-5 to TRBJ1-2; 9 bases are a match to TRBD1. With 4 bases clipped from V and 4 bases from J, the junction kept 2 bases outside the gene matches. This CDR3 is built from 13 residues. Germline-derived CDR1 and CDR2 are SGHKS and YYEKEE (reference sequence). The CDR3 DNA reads TGTGCCAGCAGCCGGGGACAGGGCTATGGCTACACCTTC. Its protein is CASSRGQGYGYTF.

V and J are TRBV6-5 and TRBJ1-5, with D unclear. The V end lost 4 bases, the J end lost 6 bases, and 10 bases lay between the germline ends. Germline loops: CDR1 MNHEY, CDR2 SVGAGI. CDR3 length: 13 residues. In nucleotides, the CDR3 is TGTGCCAGCAGTTCCCGGGATCGTCAGCCCCAGCATTTT. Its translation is CASSSRDRQPQHF.

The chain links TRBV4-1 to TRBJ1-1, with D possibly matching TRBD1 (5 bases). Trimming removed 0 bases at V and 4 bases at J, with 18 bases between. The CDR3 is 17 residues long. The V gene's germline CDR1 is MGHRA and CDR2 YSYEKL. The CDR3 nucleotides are TGCGCCAGCAGCCAAGACTTGGCCGGAGCTCAGGGCACTGAAGCTTTCTTT. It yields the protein CASSQDLAGAQGTEAFF.

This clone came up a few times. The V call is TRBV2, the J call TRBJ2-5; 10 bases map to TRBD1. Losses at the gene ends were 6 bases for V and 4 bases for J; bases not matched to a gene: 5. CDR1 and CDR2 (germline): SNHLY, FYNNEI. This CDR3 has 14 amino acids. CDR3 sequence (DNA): TGTGCCAGCAGCGGACAGGGGGGGCGAGAGACCCAGTACTTC. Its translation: CASSGQGGRETQYF.

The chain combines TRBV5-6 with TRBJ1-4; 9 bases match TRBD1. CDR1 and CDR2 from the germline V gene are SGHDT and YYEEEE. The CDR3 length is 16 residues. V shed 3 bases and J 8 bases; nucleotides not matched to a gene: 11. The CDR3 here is CASSSGQGMSWEKLFF. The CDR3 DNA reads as TGTGCCAGCAGCTCCGGACAGGGGATGTCTTGGGAAAAACTGTTTTTT.